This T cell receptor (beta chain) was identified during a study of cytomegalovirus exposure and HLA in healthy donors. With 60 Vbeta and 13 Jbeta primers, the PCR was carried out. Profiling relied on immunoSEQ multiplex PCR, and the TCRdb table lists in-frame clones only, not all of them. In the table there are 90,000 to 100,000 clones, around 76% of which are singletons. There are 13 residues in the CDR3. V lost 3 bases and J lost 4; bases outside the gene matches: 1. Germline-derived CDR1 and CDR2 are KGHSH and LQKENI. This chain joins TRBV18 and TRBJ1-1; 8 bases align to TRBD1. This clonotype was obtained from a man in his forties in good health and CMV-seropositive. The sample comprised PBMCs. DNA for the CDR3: TGTGCCAGCTCACCGGACAGGGCCACTGAAGCTTTCTTT. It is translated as CASSPDRATEAFF.